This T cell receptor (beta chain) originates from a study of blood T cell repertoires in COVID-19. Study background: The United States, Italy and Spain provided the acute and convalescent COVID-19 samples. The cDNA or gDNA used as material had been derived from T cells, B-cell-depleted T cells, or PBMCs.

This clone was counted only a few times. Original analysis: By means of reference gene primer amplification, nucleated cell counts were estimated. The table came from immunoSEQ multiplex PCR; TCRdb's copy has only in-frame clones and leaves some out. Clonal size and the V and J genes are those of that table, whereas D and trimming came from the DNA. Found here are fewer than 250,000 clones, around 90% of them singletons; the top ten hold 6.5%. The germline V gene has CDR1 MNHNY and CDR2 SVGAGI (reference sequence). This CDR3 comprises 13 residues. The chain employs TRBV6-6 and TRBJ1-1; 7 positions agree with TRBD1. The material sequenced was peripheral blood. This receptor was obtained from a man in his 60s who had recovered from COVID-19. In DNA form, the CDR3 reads TGTGCTCTCCGACAGGGTTCGGGGACTGAAGCTTTCTTT. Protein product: CALRQGSGTEAFF.